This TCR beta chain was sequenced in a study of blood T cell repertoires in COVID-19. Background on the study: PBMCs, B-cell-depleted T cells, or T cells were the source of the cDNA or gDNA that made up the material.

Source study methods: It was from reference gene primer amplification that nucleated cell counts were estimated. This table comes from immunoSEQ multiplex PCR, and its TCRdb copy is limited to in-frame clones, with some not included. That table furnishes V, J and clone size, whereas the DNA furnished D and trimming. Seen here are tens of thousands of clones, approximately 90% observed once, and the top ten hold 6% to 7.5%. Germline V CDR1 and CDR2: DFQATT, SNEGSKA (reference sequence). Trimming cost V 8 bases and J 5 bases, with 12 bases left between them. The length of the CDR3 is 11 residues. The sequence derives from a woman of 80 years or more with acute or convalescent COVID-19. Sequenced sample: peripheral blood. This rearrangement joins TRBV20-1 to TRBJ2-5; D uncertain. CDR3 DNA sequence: TGCAGTCAATTCGTGAGGGAGACCCAGTACTTC. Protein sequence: CSQFVRETQYF.